These 10 T cell receptor beta chains were sequenced from one sample in a study of spatial heterogeneity in lung cancer. Findings of the study overall: Expanded alpha and beta TCR counts within tumors tracked tumor mutation counts.

MiXCR was run by TCRdb on the 5' RACE reads, yielding one entry per CDR3 protein. The sample consists of 13,000 or so distinct CDR3 sequences, approximately 2.9% of them appearing once. These receptors' targets are unknown. Time point in this sample: sample taken at primary tumor resection. The sequencing used lung tumor tissue, collected at surgery. Receptors originate from a male donor with early-stage non-small cell lung cancer.

This clonotype appeared many times. The chain has TRBV12-3 or TRBV12-4 and TRBJ1-2; D gene uncertain. This CDR3 is built from 13 residues. V was shortened by 4 bases and J by 6 bases, with 12 bases between the two germline ends. For the CDR3, the DNA is TGTGCCAGCAGTTATATGCAGCTGAATGGCTACACCTTC. Translated, it gives CASSYMQLNGYTF.

The sample holds many counts of this clonotype. The rearrangement joins TRBV12-3 or TRBV12-4 to TRBJ2-3; D is uncertain. This CDR3 region has 11 residues. V was cut by 6 bases and J by 4 bases, with 5 bases left in between. DNA for the CDR3: TGTGCCAGCAGGGTAGCAGATACGCAGTATTTT. Protein sequence: CASRVADTQYF.

This clonotype was counted ten times or more. The gene calls are TRBV12-3 or TRBV12-4 and TRBJ1-3; D unclear. CDR3 length equals 15 residues. The V end was cut by 5 bases, the J end by 3 bases, with 14 bases between. In DNA form, the CDR3 reads TGTGCCAGCAGTCTACAAACCAGCCTTGGAAACACCATATATTTT. Protein: CASSLQTSLGNTIYF.

In its sample, this clonotype was seen a few times. This chain links TRBV7-9 with TRBJ2-7, with 8 bases matching TRBD1. The junction had 8 bases not matched to a gene; V was cut back by 1 base and J by 3 bases. The CDR3 runs 16 residues. CDR1 is SEHNR, CDR2 FQNEAQ, per germline (reference sequence). CDR3 nucleotides: TGTGCCAGCAGCTTAGTACCCGCGACAGGGGTCTACGAGCAGTACTTC. Its translation: CASSLVPATGVYEQYF.

In its sample, this clonotype was seen many times. The V and J genes are TRBV28 and TRBJ2-7, with 7 bases matching TRBD1. V dropped 5 bases and J dropped 3; count of bases not matched to a gene: 4. The CDR3 consists of 13 residues. Germline lookup yields CDR1 MDHEN and CDR2 SYDVKM. The CDR3 DNA follows: TGTGCCAGCAGTCCCAGGGGGAACTACGAGCAGTACTTC. Protein product: CASSPRGNYEQYF.

This clonotype was counted at least ten times. The genes are TRBV7-8 and TRBJ2-3; 12 positions match TRBD2. J lost 3 bases, V lost 5 bases, and 6 bases had no gene match. Germline CDR1 and CDR2: SGHVS and FQNEAQ. CDR3 length: 16 residues. CDR3 sequence reads: CASSGRLAGVTDTQYF. In DNA, the CDR3 is TGTGCCAGCAGCGGACGACTAGCGGGGGTGACAGATACGCAGTATTTT.

A remark on this clonotype: This may stem from a read error, because a much larger clone lies one nucleotide away. The CDR3 ends on some other residue instead of the conserved phenylalanine or tryptophan, so this is likely a read error. The chain is built from TRBV12-3 or TRBV12-4 and TRBJ2-3, with 8 bases aligning to TRBD2. This CDR3 has 14 residues. With 6 bases clipped from V and 2 bases from J, the junction kept 4 bases outside the gene matches. The CDR3 reads CASSAGGHTDTQYL. CDR3 DNA: TGTGCCAGCAGCGCGGGGGGCCACACAGATACGCAGTATTTG.

This clonotype was observed at least ten times. This chain uses TRBV20-1 with TRBJ2-3, with 8 nucleotides matching TRBD2. J lost 1 base, V lost 5 bases, and 5 bases had no gene match. This CDR3 has 14 amino acids. Germline loops: CDR1 DFQATT, CDR2 SNEGSKA (reference sequence). The CDR3 region is CSAWTSSGTDTQYF. CDR3 nucleotides: TGCAGTGCTTGGACTAGCTCTGGCACAGATACGCAGTATTTT.

This clonotype has a count of ten or more. The J gene is TRBJ2-3, the V gene TRBV7-8; D is uncertain. The CDR3 runs to 17 residues. V lost 1 base and J lost 2, with 16 bases in between. CDR1 and CDR2 (germline): SGHVS, FQNEAQ. The CDR3 nucleotides are TGTGCCAGCAGCTTAGTGGGGTCTAGACGCGTCACAGATACGCAGTATTTT. It codes for CASSLVGSRRVTDTQYF.

In this sample, this clonotype turned up many times. The chain recombines TRBV30 with TRBJ2-5, with D tentatively TRBD2 (6 bases). The CDR3 loop spans 13 amino acids. Germline CDR1 is GTSNPN and CDR2 is SVGIG (reference sequence). Trimming stripped 5 bases from V and 1 base from J, with 11 bases between. CDR3 sequence reads: CAWAGGIQETQYF. For the CDR3, the DNA is TGTGCCTGGGCTGGAGGGATCCAAGAGACCCAGTACTTC.